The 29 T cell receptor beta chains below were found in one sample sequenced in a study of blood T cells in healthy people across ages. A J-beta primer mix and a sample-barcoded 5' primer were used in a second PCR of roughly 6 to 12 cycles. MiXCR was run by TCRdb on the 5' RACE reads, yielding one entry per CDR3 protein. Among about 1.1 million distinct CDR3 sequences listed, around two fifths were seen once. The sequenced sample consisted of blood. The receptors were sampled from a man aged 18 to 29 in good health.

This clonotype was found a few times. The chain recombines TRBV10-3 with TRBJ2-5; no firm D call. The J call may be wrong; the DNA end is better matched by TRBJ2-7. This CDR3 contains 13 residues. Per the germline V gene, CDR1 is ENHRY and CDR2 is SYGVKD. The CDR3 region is CAISERYSYEQYF. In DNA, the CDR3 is TGTGCCATCAGTGAGAGGTACTCCTACGAGCAGTACTTC.

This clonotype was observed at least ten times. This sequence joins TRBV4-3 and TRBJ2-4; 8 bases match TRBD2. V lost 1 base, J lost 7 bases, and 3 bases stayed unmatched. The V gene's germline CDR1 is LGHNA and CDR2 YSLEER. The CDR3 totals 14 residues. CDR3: CASSQVREGNIQYF. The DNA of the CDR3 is TGCGCCAGCAGCCAAGTTCGGGAGGGGAACATTCAGTACTTC.

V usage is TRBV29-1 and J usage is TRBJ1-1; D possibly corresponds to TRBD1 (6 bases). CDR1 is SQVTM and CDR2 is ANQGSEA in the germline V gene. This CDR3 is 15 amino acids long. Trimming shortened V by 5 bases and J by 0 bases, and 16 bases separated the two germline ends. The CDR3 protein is CSVTGSRSVNTEAFF. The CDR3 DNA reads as TGCAGCGTTACAGGGTCCCGCTCCGTGAACACTGAAGCTTTCTTT.

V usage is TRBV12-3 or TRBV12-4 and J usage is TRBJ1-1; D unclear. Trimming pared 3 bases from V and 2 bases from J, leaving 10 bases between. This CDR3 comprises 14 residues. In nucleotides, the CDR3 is TGTGCCAGCAGTTTGGAACAGTATAACACTGAAGCTTTCTTT. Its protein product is CASSLEQYNTEAFF.

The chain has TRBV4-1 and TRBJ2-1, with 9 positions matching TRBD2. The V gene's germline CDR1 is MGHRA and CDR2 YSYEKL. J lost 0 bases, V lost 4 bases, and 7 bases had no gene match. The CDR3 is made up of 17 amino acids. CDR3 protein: CASSLEAGGISYNEQFF. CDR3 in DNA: TGCGCCAGCAGCCTAGAGGCGGGGGGGATCTCCTACAATGAGCAGTTCTTC.

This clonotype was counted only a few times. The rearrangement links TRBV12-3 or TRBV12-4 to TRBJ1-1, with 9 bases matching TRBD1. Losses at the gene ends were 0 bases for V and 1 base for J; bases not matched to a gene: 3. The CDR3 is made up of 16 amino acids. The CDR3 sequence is CASSLAQGAGNTEAFF. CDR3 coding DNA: TGTGCCAGCAGTTTAGCACAGGGGGCCGGGAACACTGAAGCTTTCTTT.

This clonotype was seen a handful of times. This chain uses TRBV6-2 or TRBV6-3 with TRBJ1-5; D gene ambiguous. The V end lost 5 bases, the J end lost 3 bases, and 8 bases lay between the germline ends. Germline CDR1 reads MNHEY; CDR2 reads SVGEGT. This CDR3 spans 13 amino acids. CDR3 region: CASSDHNNQPQHF. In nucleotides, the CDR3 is TGTGCCAGCAGTGACCATAACAATCAGCCCCAGCATTTT.

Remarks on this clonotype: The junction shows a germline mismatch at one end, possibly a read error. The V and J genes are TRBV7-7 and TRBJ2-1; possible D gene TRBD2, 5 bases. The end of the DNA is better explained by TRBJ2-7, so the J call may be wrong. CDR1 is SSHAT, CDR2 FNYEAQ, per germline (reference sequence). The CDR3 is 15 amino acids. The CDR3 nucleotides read TGTGCTAGCAGCTTAGCGTTAAGCTCCTACAATGAGCAGTACTTC. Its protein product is CASSLALSSYNEQYF.

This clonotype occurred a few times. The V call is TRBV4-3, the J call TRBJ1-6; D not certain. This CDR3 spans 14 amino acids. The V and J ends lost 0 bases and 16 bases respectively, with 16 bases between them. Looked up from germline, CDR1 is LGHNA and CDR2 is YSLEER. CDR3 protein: CASSQDGGRRLLHF. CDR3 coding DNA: TGCGCCAGCAGCCAAGATGGTGGCAGGCGGCTTCTCCACTTT.

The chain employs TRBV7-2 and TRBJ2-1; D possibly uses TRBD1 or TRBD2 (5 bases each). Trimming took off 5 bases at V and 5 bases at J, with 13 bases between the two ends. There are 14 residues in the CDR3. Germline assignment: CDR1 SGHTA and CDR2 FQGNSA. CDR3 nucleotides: TGTGCCAGCAGCCCGGGACGGATGAACAATGAGCAGTTCTTC. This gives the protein CASSPGRMNNEQFF.

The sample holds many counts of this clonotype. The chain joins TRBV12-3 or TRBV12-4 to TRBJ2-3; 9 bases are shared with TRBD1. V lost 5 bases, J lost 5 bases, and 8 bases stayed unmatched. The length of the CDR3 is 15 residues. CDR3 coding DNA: TGTGCCAGCAGTATCGAACAGGGGGCGCGAGATACGCAGTATTTT. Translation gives CASSIEQGARDTQYF.

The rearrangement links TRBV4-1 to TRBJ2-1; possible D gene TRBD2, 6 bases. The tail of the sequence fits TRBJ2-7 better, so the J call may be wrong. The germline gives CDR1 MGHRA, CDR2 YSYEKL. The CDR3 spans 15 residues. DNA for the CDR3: TGCGCCAGCAGCCTCTACCGGGACTCCGACAATGAGCAGTACTTC. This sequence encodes CASSLYRDSDNEQYF.

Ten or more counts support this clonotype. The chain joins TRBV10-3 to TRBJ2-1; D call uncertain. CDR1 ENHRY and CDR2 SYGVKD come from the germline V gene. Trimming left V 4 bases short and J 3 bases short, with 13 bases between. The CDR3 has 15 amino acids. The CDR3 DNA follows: TGTGCCATCAGTGTTACAGATGAAGACTACAATGAGCAGTTCTTC. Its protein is CAISVTDEDYNEQFF.

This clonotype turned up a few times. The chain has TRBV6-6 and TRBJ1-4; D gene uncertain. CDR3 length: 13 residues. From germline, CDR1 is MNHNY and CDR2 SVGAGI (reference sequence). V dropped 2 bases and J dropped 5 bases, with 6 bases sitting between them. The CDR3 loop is CASSYPGNEKLFF. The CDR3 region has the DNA TGTGCCAGCAGTTACCCGGGAAATGAAAAACTGTTTTTT.

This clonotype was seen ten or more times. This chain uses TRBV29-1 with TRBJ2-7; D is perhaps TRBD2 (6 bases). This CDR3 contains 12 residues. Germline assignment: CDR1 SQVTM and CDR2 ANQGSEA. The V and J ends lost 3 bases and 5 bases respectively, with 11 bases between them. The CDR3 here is CSVDGSSHEQYF. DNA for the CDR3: TGCAGCGTTGACGGGAGTTCGCACGAGCAGTACTTC.

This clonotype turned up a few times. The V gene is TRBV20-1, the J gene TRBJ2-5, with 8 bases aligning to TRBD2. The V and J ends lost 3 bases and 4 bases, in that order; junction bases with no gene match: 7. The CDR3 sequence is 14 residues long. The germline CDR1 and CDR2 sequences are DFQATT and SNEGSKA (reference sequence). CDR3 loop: CSASYGGARETQYF. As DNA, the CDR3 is TGCAGTGCTAGTTACGGGGGGGCGAGAGAGACCCAGTACTTC.

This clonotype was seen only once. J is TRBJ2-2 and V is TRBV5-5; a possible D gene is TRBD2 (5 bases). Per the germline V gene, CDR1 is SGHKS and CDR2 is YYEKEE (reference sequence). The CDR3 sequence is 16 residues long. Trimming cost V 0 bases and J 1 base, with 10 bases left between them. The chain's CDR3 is CASSLGTSENTGELFF. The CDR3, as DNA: TGTGCCAGCAGCTTGGGAACTAGTGAGAACACCGGGGAGCTGTTTTTT.

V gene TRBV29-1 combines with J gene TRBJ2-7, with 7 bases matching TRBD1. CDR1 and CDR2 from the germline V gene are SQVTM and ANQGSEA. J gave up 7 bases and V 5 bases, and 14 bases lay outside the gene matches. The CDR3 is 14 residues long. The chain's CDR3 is CSVRTGPRRNEQYF. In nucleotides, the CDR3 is TGCAGCGTTCGGACAGGCCCCCGCCGAAATGAGCAGTACTTC.

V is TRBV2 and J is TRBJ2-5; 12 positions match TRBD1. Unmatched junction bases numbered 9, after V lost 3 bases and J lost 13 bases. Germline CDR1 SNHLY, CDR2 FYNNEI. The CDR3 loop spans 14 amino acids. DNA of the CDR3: TGTGCCAGCAGTGATGGGACAGGGGGCAATCGGGTGTACTTC. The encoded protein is CASSDGTGGNRVYF.

This chain's CDR3 is CASSYQRGLNEQYF. CDR3 coding DNA: TGTGCCAGCAGCTACCAGCGGGGGCTCAATGAGCAGTACTTC. The chain employs TRBV11-2 and TRBJ2-5, with TRBD2 matching over 8 bases. The CDR3 runs 14 residues. V gave up 4 bases and J gave up 11 bases; unmatched junction bases: 12. Germline V CDR1 and CDR2: SGHAT, FQNNGV.

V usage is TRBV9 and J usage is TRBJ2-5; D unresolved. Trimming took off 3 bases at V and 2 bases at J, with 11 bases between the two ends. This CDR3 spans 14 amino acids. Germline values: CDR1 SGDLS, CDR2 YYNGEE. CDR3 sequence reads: CASSASTSQETQYF. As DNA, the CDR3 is TGTGCCAGCAGCGCCTCAACATCTCAAGAGACCCAGTACTTC.

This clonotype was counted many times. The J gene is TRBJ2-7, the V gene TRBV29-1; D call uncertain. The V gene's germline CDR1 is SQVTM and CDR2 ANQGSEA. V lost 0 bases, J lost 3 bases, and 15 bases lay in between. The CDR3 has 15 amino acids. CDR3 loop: CSVEEDGELHYEQYF. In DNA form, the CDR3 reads TGCAGCGTTGAAGAGGACGGAGAACTTCACTACGAGCAGTACTTC.

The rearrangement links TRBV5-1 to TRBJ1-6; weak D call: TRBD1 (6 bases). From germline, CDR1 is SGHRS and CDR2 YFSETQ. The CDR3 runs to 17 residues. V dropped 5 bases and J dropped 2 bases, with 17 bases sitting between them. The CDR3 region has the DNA TGCGCCAGCAGTGAGGGGGGCACTGTGACCTATAATTCACCCCTCCACTTT. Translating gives CASSEGGTVTYNSPLHF.

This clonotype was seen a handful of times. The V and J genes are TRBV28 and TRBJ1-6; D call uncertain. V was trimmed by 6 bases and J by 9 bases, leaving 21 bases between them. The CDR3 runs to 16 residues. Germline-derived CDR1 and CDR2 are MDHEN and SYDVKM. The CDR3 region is CASSVGRARFSSPLHF. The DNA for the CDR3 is TGTGCCAGCAGCGTAGGAAGGGCCCGCTTTAGTTCACCCCTCCACTTT.

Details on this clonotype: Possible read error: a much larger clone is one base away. The CDR3 reads CASSSAGVFYGYTF. DNA of the CDR3: TGTGCCAGCAGTTCCGCAGGAGTCTTCTATGGCTACACCTTC. The chain combines TRBV6-5 with TRBJ1-2, with no clear D. CDR1 is MNHEY, CDR2 SVGAGI, per germline. The CDR3 runs to 14 residues. Trimming cost V 4 bases and J 4 bases, with 13 bases left between them.

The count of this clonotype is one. The CDR3 protein is CASSQGYSGRYEQYF. CDR3 nucleotides: TGCGCCAGCAGCCAAGGGTATAGCGGGAGGTACGAGCAGTACTTC. The chain employs TRBV4-1 and TRBJ2-5; 10 nucleotides line up with TRBD2. The end of the DNA fits TRBJ2-7 better, so the J call may be wrong. This CDR3 region has 15 residues. Germline CDR1 and CDR2: MGHRA and YSYEKL.

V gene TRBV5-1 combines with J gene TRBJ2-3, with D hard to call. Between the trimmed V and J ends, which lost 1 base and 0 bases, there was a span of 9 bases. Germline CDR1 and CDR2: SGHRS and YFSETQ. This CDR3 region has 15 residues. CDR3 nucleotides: TGCGCCAGCAGCTTGAGCCTGTCTAGCACAGATACGCAGTATTTT. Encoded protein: CASSLSLSSTDTQYF.

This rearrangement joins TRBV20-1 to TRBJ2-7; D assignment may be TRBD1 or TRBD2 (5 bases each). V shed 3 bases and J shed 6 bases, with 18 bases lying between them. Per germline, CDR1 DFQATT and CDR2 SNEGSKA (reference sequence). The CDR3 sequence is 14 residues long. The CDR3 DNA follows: TGCAGTGCTAGGATGCCAGGGAGCATCGGCGAGCAGTACTTC. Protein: CSARMPGSIGEQYF.

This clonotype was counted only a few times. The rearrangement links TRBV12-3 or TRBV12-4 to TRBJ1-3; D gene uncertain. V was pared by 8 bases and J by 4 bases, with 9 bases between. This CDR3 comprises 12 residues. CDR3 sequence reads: CASSPQGNTIYF. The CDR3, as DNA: TGTGCCAGCTCACCTCAGGGAAACACCATATATTTT.